This T cell receptor beta chain was sequenced for a study of blood T cell repertoires in COVID-19 (dated by TCRdb to about 2020). About the study as a whole: The collaborator samples originated in the United States, Italy and Spain and spanned the acute and convalescent phases of COVID-19. A freely available public database, intended as a resource for researchers studying the immune response to SARS-CoV-2, is where the repertoires were released. The samples were drawn from the first 160 participants of the ongoing ImmuneRACE study and from roughly 1,300 subjects provided by 6 global collaborators. The material from the prospective study consisted of cDNA or gDNA derived from T cells, B-cell-depleted T cells, or PBMCs. A de-identified subject ID, COVID-19 status, age in years and sex were almost always included in the sample metadata. Deeply sampled blood TCRbeta repertoires from subjects exposed to, actively infected with, or recovered from COVID-19 were included in the dataset. Where HLA class I and class II types were available, the types were taken from metadata supplied by the sample provider, not from assay-based typing. The study at large found these results: The amount of clinical and demographic metadata varied by source and participant and was provided uncurated.

TCRbeta CDR3 regions were amplified from genomic DNA using the immunoSEQ Assay, a bias-controlled multiplex PCR. The authors' analysis ran thus. The number of nucleated cells in each sample was estimated by amplification of reference gene primers within the assay. Sequence reads were collapsed and filtered to measure the absolute abundance of every unique TCRbeta CDR3 rearrangement. For each sample, productive Simpson clonality was calculated as the square root of Simpson's diversity index across productive rearrangements. TCRdb took over this immuneACCESS table, retaining in-frame rearrangements with V and J assigned. Such tables are incomplete; in checked studies, under half of the missing clones stem from an unresolved V gene, and the remainder is unexplained. D and trimming come from the DNA, and the V and J calls and clone size come from that table. The sample contains roughly 98,000 clones, 65% to 90% of them found a single time. The leading ten clones occupy roughly 10% of the sample.

Collaborating institutions collected whole blood in K2EDTA tubes following their own protocols. For TCRbeta analysis, collaborator samples were shipped as frozen whole blood, as isolated PBMCs, or as DNA extracted from either sample type. A remark on this clone: What this receptor recognizes is not known. The sample holds no much larger clone one base away, and base qualities are not on file.

This TCR was recovered from a man in his 70s with active or convalescent COVID-19. Sequencing was performed on peripheral blood.

The CDR3 is CASSPVERGGRETQYF. The DNA is as follows: TGTGCCAGCTCACCGGTGGAGCGGGGGGGCCGAGAGACCCAGTACTTC. The chain is encoded by TRBV18 joined to TRBJ2-5, with 10 middle bases fitting TRBD2. The germline V and J ends show losses of 3 bases and 4 bases respectively, and no gene match explains 8 bases of the junction. The cysteine opens and the phenylalanine closes a CDR3 of 16 amino acids. Only the CDR3 portion is preserved as DNA: 48 bases, with reading frame beginning at the first base. The germline V gene yields KGHSH for CDR1 and LQKENI for CDR2.